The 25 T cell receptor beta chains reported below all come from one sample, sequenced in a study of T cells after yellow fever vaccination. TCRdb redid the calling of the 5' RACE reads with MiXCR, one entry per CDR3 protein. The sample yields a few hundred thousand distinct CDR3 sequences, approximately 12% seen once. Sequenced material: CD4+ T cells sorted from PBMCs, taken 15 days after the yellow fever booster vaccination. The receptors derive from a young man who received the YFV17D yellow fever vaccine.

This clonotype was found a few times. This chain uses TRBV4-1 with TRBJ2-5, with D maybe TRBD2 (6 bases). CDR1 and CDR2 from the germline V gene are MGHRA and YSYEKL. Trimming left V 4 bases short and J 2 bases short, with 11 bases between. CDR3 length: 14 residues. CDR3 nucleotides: TGCGCCAGCAGCCGCGGGGTAACGCAAGAGACCCAGTACTTC. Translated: CASSRGVTQETQYF.

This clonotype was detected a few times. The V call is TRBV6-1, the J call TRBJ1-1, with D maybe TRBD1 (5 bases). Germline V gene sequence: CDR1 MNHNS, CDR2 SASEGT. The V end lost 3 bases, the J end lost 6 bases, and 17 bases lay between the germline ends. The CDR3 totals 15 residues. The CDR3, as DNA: TGTGCCAGCAGTGAGGTTGGGGGAAGTAGAGCTGAAGCTTTCTTT. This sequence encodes CASSEVGGSRAEAFF.

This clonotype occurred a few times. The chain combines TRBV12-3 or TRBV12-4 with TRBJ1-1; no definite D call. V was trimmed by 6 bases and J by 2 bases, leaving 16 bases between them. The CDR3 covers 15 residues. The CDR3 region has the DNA TGTGCCAGCAGAATCGCCAGGCAACCCAACACTGAAGCTTTCTTT. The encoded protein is CASRIARQPNTEAFF.

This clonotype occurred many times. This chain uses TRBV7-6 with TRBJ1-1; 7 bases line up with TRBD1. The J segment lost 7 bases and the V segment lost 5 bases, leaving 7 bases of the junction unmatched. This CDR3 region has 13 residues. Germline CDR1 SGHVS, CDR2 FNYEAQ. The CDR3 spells CASSPQGDGEAFF. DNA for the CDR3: TGTGCCAGCAGCCCGCAGGGGGACGGTGAAGCTTTCTTT.

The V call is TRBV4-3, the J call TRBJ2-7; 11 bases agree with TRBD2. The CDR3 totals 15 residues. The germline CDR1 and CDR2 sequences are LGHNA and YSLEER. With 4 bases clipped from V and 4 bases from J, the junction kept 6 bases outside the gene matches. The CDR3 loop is CASSRELAGGYEQYF. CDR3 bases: TGCGCCAGCAGCCGAGAGCTAGCGGGGGGTTACGAGCAGTACTTC.

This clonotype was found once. The DNA for the CDR3 is TGCGCCAGCAGCAGGACAGGGGGTTCGAACACTGAAGCTTTCTTT. This codes for CASSRTGGSNTEAFF. The rearrangement links TRBV5-1 to TRBJ1-1, with 10 bases lining up with TRBD1. This CDR3 is built from 15 residues. V was clipped by 4 bases and J by 1 base; unmatched bases: 4. In germline, CDR1 is SGHRS, CDR2 YFSETQ. The full variable domain, completed using reference TRBV5-1 and TRBJ1-1, is KAGVTQTPRYLIKTRGQQVTLSCSPISGHRSVSWYQQTPGQGLQFLFEYFSETQRNKGNFPGRFSGRQFSNSRSEMNVSTLELGDSALYLCASSRTGGSNTEAFFGQGTRLTVV.

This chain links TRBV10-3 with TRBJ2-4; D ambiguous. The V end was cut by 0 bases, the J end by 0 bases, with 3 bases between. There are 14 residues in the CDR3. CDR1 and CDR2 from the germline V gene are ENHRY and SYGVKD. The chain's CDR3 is CAISESLAKNIQYF. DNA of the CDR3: TGTGCCATCAGTGAGTCTTTAGCCAAAAACATTCAGTACTTC.

In nucleotides, the CDR3 is TGTGCCAGCAGCAAAGCGCGGGGTTACCAAGAGACCCAGTACTTC. Translation: CASSKARGYQETQYF. The chain recombines TRBV21-1 with TRBJ2-5. TRBV21-1 is assigned pseudogene status. The length of the CDR3 is 15 residues.

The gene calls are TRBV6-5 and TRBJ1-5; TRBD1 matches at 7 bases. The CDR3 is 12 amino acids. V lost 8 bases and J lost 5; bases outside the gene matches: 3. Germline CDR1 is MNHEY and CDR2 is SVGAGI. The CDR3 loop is CASRDRDQPQHF. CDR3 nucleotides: TGTGCCAGCCGGGACAGAGATCAGCCCCAGCATTTT.

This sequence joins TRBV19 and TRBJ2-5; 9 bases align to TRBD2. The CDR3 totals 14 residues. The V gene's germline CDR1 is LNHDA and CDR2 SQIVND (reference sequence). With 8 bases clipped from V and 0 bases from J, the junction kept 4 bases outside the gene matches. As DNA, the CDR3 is TGTGCCAGTGACCAGCGGGGGGACCAAGAGACCCAGTACTTC. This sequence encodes CASDQRGDQETQYF.

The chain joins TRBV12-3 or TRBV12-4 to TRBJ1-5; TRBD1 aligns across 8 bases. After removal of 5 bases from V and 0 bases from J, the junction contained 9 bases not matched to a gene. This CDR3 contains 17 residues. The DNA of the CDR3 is TGTGCCAGCAGTGTACAGACAGGGGCCGATAGCAATCAGCCCCAGCATTTT. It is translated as CASSVQTGADSNQPQHF.

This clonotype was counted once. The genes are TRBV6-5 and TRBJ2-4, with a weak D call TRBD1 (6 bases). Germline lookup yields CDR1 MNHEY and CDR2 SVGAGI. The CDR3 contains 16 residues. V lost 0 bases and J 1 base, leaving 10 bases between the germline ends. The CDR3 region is CASSYSPQGAKNIQYF. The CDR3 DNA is TGTGCCAGCAGTTACTCGCCGCAGGGGGCCAAAAACATTCAGTACTTC.

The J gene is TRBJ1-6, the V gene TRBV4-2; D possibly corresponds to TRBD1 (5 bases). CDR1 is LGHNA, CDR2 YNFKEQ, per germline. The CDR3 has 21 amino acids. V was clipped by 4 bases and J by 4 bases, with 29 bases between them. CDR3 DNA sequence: TGTGCCAGCAGCCGCTTTGAGGGCAGGGCGATGTCCTCCCGGTATAATTCACCCCTCCACTTT. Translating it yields CASSRFEGRAMSSRYNSPLHF.

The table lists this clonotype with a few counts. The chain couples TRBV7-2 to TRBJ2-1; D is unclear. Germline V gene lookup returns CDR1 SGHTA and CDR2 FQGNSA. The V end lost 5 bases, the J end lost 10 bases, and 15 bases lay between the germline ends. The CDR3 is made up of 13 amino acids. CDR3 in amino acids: CASSPAVVKEQFF. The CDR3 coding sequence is TGTGCCAGCAGCCCCGCAGTGGTGAAAGAGCAGTTCTTC. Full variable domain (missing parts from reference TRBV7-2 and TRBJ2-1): GAGVSQSPSNKVTEKGKDVELRCDPISGHTALYWYRQSLGQGLEFLIYFQGNSAPDKSGLPSDRFSAERTGGSVSTLTIQRTQQEDSAVYLCASSPAVVKEQFFGPGTRLTVL.

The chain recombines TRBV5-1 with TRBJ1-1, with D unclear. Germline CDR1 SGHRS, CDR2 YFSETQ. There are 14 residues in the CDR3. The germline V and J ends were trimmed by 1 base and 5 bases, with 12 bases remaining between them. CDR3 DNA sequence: TGCGCCAGCAGCTTGTCGGAGGGCCAAACTGAAGCTTTCTTT. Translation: CASSLSEGQTEAFF. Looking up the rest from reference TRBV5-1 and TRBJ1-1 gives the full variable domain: KAGVTQTPRYLIKTRGQQVTLSCSPISGHRSVSWYQQTPGQGLQFLFEYFSETQRNKGNFPGRFSGRQFSNSRSEMNVSTLELGDSALYLCASSLSEGQTEAFFGQGTRLTVV.

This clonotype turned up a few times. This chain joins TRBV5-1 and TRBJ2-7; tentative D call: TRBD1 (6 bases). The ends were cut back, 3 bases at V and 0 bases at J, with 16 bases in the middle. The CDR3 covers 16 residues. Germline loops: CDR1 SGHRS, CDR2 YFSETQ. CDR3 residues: CASSSSAGTLSYEQYF. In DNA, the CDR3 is TGCGCCAGCAGCTCCTCGGCCGGGACACTCTCCTACGAGCAGTACTTC.

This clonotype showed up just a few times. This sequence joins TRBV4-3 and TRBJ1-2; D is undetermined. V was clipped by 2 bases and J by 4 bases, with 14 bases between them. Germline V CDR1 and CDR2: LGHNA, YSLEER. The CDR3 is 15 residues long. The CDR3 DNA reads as TGCGCCAGCAGCCAATCTGGTTCAATAGCCTATGGCTACACCTTC. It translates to CASSQSGSIAYGYTF.

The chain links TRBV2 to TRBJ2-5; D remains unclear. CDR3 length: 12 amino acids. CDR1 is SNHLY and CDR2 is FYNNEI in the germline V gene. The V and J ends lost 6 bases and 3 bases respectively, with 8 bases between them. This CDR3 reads CASRGDEETQYF. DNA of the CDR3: TGTGCCAGCAGAGGCGACGAAGAGACCCAGTACTTC.

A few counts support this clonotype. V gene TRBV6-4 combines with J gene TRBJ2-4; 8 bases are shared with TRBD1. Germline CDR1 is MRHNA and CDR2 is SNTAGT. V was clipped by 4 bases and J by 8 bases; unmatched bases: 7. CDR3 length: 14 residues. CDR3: CASSADREAYIQYF. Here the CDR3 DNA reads TGTGCCAGCAGTGCGGACAGGGAAGCCTACATTCAGTACTTC.

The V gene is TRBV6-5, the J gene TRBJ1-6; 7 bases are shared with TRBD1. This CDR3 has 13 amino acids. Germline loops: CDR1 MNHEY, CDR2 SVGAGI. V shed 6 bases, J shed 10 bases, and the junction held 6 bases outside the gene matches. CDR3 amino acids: CASRTDRDSPLHF. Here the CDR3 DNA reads TGTGCCAGCAGGACCGACAGGGACTCACCCCTCCACTTT.

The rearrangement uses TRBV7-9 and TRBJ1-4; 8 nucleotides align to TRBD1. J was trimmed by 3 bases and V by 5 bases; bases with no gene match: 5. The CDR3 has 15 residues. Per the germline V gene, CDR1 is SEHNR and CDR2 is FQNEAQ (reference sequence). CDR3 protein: CASSAQGEANEKLFF. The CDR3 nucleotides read TGTGCCAGCAGCGCACAGGGGGAGGCTAATGAAAAACTGTTTTTT.

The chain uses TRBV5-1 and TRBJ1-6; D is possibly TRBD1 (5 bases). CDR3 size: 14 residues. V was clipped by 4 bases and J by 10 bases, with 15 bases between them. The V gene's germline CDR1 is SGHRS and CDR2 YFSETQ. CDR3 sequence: CASSPGTAGSPLHF. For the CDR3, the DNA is TGCGCCAGCAGCCCCGGGACCGCGGGGTCACCCCTCCACTTT.

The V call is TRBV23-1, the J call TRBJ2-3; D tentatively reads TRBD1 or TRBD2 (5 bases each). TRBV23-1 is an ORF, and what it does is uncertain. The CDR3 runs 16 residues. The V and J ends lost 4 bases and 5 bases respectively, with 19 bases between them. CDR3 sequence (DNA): TGCGCCAGCAGTCCACCGGGACCTCGAGAGGAAGATACGCAGTATTTT. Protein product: CASSPPGPREEDTQYF.

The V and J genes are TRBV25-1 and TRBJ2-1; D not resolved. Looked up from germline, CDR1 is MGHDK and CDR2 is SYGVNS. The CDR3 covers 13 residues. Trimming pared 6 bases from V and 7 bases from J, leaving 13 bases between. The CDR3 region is CASRGWGRNEQFF. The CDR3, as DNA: TGTGCCAGCAGGGGGTGGGGTAGGAATGAGCAGTTCTTC.

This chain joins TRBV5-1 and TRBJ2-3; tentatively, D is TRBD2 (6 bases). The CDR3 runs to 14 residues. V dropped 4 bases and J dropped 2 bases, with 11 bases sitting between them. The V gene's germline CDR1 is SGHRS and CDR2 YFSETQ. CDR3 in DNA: TGCGCCAGCAGCCCGGGACTTTTCACAGATACGCAGTATTTT. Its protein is CASSPGLFTDTQYF.